This is a list of T cell receptor beta chains from one sample in a study of response to subunit inactivated influenza vaccine. In TCRdb, the RT-PCR reads were re-called with MiXCR into one record per CDR3 protein. The top ten hold around 2.8% of the sample, which has about 540,000 distinct CDR3 sequences, 20% to 25% seen once. These data also formed part of another study, on T cells expressing NK-cell markers.

Sequencing was performed on CD4+ T cells sorted from PBMCs, taken 11 to 12 days after vaccination. Receptor source: a middle-aged man who received an inactivated influenza vaccine. Both conserved end residues are part of each CDR3. D genes are given only for firm matches. The size field is filled for only some rows; it gives once, few, many or a size class.

TRBJ2-5	TRBD2	many	TRBV5-1	CASRSGTSGVQETQYF	TGCGCCAGCAGATCCGGGACTAGCGGGGTCCAAGAGACCCAGTACTTC
TRBJ1-1	.	.	TRBV6-5	CASSYGAISHTEAFF	TGTGCCAGCAGTTACGGGGCCATTTCACACACTGAAGCTTTCTTT
TRBJ1-1	TRBD1	.	TRBV3-1	CASSQGTGRTEAFF	TGTGCCAGCAGCCAGGGGACAGGGAGGACTGAAGCTTTCTTT
TRBJ2-7	TRBD1	once	TRBV20-1	CSARQGAGEQYF	TGCAGTGCTAGACAGGGGGCAGGCGAGCAGTACTTC
TRBJ1-1	.	.	TRBV6-1	CASSRPQEDTEAFF	TGTGCCAGCAGCCGGCCCCAGGAGGACACTGAAGCTTTCTTT
TRBJ1-1	.	.	TRBV7-6	CASSSYREAEAFF	TGTGCCAGCAGCTCTTACAGGGAAGCGGAAGCTTTCTTT
TRBJ1-1	.	.	TRBV12-3/TRBV12-4	CASSPVSTEAFF	TGTGCCAGCAGTCCGGTGAGCACTGAAGCTTTCTTT
TRBJ2-5	.	.	TRBV4-1	CASSQGLRGQETQYF	TGCGCCAGCAGCCAAGGGTTAAGGGGGCAAGAGACCCAGTACTTC
TRBJ1-1	TRBD1	.	TRBV9	CASSVAIGRGLGTEAFF	TGTGCCAGCAGCGTAGCTATCGGCAGGGGGCTGGGCACTGAAGCTTTCTTT
TRBJ1-5	.	few	TRBV7-9	CASSLDRSDQPQHF	TGTGCCAGCAGCCTAGACCGAAGCGATCAGCCCCAGCATTTT
TRBJ1-1	.	.	TRBV7-2	CASSLSMRGKAFF	TGTGCCAGCAGCTTATCTATGAGGGGGAAAGCTTTCTTT
TRBJ1-5	.	few	TRBV29-1	CSVDRGLGGPQHF	TGCAGCGTTGACAGGGGCCTCGGGGGGCCCCAGCATTTT
TRBJ2-5	TRBD2	few	TRBV4-3	CASSRDNSGRAETQYF	TGCGCCAGCAGCCGCGACAATAGCGGGAGGGCGGAGACCCAGTACTTC
TRBJ2-5	TRBD2	.	TRBV10-3	CATKPSGQETQYF	TGTGCCACCAAGCCTAGCGGACAAGAGACCCAGTACTTC
TRBJ1-2	TRBD1	few	TRBV29-1	CSVEEGGQGTGYTF	TGCAGCGTTGAAGAGGGAGGACAGGGGACTGGCTACACCTTC
TRBJ2-5	.	.	TRBV5-1	CASSLGEAQETQYF	TGCGCCAGCAGCTTGGGAGAAGCCCAAGAGACCCAGTACTTC
TRBJ2-1	.	few	TRBV5-5	CASSYYAGGQGSYNEQFF	TGTGCCAGCAGCTATTACGCGGGCGGGCAAGGCTCCTACAATGAGCAGTTCTTC
TRBJ2-7	TRBD2	.	TRBV11-1	CASSAKMGGYEQYF	TGTGCCAGCAGCGCCAAGATGGGGGGGTACGAGCAGTACTTC
TRBJ2-7	.	few	TRBV7-2	CASSLGGTLSLGEQYF	TGTGCCAGCAGCTTAGGTGGGACTCTCAGCTTGGGGGAGCAGTACTTC
TRBJ2-4	TRBD1	many	TRBV12-3/TRBV12-4	CASRRTRGRTTGTGTNIQYF	TGTGCCAGCAGGCGCACCCGAGGCAGAACGACCGGGACAGGGACAAACATTCAGTACTTC
TRBJ1-4	.	.	TRBV7-9	CASSEITTNEKLFF	TGTGCCAGCAGCGAAATAACAACTAATGAAAAACTGTTTTTT
TRBJ2-2	TRBD1	.	TRBV29-1	CSIRTGGLTGELFF	TGCAGCATCCGGACAGGCGGTCTCACCGGGGAGCTGTTTTTT
TRBJ2-4	TRBD1	.	TRBV6-2/TRBV6-3	CASSYTGGGRAKNIQYF	TGTGCCAGCAGTTACACAGGGGGCGGAAGGGCCAAAAACATTCAGTACTTC
TRBJ2-3	TRBD2	many	TRBV5-1	CASSLAGGFPDTQYF	TGCGCCAGCAGCTTAGCGGGAGGATTTCCAGATACGCAGTATTTT
TRBJ1-1	.	few	TRBV27	CASSFSGDKAFF	TGTGCCAGCAGTTTCAGTGGCGATAAAGCTTTCTTT
TRBJ1-1	TRBD1	many	TRBV20-1	CSARDRGRLNTEAFF	TGCAGTGCTAGGGACAGGGGACGATTAAACACTGAAGCTTTCTTT
TRBJ2-2	TRBD1	.	TRBV27	CASIGGTGGGYRELFF	TGTGCCAGCATCGGCGGGACAGGGGGTGGTTATAGGGAGCTGTTTTTT
TRBJ2-5	TRBD2	.	TRBV10-1	CASSAGLAGAQETQYF	TGCGCCAGCAGTGCCGGACTAGCGGGAGCGCAAGAGACCCAGTACTTC
TRBJ1-2	.	few	TRBV11-1	CASSLGRVLWGSTKANYGYTF	TGTGCCAGCAGCTTAGGGAGGGTGCTTTGGGGCAGTACCAAAGCTAACTATGGCTACACCTTC
TRBJ2-7	TRBD1	few	TRBV29-1	CSVQGQGASYEQYF	TGCAGCGTCCAGGGACAGGGGGCAAGCTACGAGCAGTACTTC
TRBJ1-5	.	.	TRBV6-5	CASSYVGNSNQPQHF	TGTGCCAGCAGTTACGTAGGGAATAGCAATCAGCCCCAGCATTTT
TRBJ2-7	.	.	TRBV28	CASLRGGSYEQYF	TGTGCCAGCCTTAGGGGGGGATCCTACGAGCAGTACTTC
TRBJ2-1	TRBD2	.	TRBV20-1	CSARDRGGWNEQFF	TGCAGTGCTAGAGATCGGGGAGGGTGGAATGAGCAGTTCTTC
TRBJ2-2	.	many	TRBV12-3/TRBV12-4	CASRFDTGELFF	TGTGCCAGCAGGTTCGACACCGGGGAGCTGTTTTTT
TRBJ2-1	TRBD2	.	TRBV7-3	CASSLSPSGSSYNEQFF	TGTGCCAGCAGCTTAAGTCCTAGCGGGAGCTCCTACAATGAGCAGTTCTTC
TRBJ1-2	.	few	TRBV20-1	CSVASKGRNYGYTF	TGCAGTGTAGCGTCGAAGGGACGAAACTATGGCTACACCTTC
TRBJ2-2	TRBD2	.	TRBV12-3/TRBV12-4	CASSTPGTKWELFF	TGTGCCAGCAGTACGCCCGGGACTAAATGGGAGCTGTTTTTT
TRBJ2-7	TRBD2	.	TRBV6-1	CASSGTSGGPYEQYF	TGTGCCAGCAGTGGCACTAGCGGGGGCCCCTACGAGCAGTACTTC
TRBJ2-3	TRBD1	.	TRBV5-4	CASSLRRGLVGTQYF	TGTGCCAGCAGCTTGCGCAGGGGGCTAGTCGGGACGCAGTATTTT
TRBJ2-3	.	.	TRBV7-9	CASSLEGRYTDTQYF	TGTGCCAGCAGCTTAGAAGGGCGGTACACAGATACGCAGTATTTT
TRBJ1-1	TRBD1	few	TRBV20-1	CSAQGAGPNTEAFF	TGCAGTGCCCAGGGGGCTGGCCCTAACACTGAAGCTTTCTTT
TRBJ2-7	.	.	TRBV7-2	CASSFQYEQYF	TGTGCCAGCAGCTTTCAGTACGAGCAGTACTTC